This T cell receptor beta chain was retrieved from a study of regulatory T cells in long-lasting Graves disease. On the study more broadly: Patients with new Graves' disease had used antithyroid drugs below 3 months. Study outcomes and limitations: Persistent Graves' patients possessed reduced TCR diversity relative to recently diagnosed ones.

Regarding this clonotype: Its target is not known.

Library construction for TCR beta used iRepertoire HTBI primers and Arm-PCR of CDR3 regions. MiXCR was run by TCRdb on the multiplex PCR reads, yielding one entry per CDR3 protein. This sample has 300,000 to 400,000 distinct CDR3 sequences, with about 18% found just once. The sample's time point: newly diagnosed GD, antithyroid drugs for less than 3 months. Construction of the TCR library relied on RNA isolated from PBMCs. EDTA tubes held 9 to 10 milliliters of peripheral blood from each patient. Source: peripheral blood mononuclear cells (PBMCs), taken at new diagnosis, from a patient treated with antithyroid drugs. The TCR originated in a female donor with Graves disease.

The CDR3 sequence is CASSQGLAGGNIQYF. CDR3 nucleotides: TGTGCCAGCAGCCAGGGACTAGCGGGAGGGAACATTCAGTACTTC. This rearrangement joins TRBV4-2 to TRBJ2-4; the match to TRBD2 covers 16 bases. V was clipped by 3 bases and J by 7 bases; unmatched bases: 0. Germline CDR1 LGHNA, CDR2 YNFKEQ. The CDR3 runs to 15 residues.